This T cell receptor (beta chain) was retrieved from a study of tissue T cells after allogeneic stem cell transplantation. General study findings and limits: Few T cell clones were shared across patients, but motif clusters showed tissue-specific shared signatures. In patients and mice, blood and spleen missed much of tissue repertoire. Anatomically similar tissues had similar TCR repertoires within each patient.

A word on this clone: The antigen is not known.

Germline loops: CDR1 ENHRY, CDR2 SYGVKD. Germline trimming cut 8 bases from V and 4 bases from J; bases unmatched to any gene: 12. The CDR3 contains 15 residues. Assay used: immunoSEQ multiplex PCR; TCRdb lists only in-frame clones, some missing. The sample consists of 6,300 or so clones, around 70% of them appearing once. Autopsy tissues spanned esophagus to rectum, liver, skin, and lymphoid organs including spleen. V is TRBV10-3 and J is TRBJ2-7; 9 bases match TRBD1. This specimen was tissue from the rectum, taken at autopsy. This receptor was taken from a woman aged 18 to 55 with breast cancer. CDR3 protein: CAIAGQGRVGYEQYF. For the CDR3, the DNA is TGTGCCATCGCAGGACAGGGGAGAGTCGGGTACGAGCAGTACTTC.